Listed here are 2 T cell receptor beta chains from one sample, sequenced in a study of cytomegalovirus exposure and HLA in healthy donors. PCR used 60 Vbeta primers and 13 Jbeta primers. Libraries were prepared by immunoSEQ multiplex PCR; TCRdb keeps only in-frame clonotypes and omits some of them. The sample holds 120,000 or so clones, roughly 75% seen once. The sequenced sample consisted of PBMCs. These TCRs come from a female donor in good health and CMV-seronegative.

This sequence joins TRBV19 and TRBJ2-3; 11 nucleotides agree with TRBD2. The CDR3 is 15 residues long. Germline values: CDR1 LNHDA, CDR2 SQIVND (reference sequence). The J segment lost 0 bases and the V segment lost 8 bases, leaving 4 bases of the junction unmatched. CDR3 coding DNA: TGTGCCAGTTGTCTAGCGGGGGGTAGCACAGATACGCAGTATTTT. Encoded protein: CASCLAGGSTDTQYF.

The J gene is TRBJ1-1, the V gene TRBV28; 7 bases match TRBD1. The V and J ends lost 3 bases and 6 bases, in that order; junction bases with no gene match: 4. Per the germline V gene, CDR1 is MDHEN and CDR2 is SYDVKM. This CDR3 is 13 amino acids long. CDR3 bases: TGTGCCAGCAGTTTTCTCACAGGGGCTGAAGCTTTCTTT. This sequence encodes CASSFLTGAEAFF. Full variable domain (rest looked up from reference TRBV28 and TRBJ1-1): DVKVTQSSRYLVKRTGEKVFLECVQDMDHENMFWYRQDPGLGLRLIYFSYDVKMKEKGDIPEGYSVSREKKERFSLILESASTNQTSMYLCASSFLTGAEAFFGQGTRLTVV.